This T cell receptor (beta chain) was identified during a study of regulatory T cells in long-lasting Graves disease (dated by TCRdb to 2020 to 2022). Broadly, across the study: In the newly diagnosed Graves' disease group, patients had been taking antithyroid drugs for less than 3 months. This study used TCR sequencing and RNA sequencing of peripheral blood to compare persistent Graves' disease patients against newly diagnosed Graves' disease patients. The study was registered as a clinical trial and conducted in China. A total of 33 samples underwent TCR sequencing, from about 13 patients with persistent Graves' disease and some 20 patients with newly diagnosed Graves' disease.

Findings and caveats that apply to the study as a whole: Persistent disease showed preferential use of TRBV28, TRBJ1-2 and TRBJ2-5, whereas newly diagnosed disease favored TRBV20-1 and TRBJ2-1. The study examined only peripheral blood because the primary lesion, thyroid tissue, could not be accessed. Compared with newly diagnosed patients, patients with persistent Graves' disease had lower TCR Shannon entropy and fewer highly expanded clones, which suggests clonal expansion. A larger number of public clonotypes was shared among persistent patients (more than 2,500) than among newly diagnosed patients (around 870). The small sample size was acknowledged by the authors as a limitation that may reduce accuracy. Only the TCR beta chain was sequenced and analyzed.

This clonotype showed up just a few times. What this receptor recognizes is not known. No much larger clonotype is one base removed from it; base qualities were not supplied. The time point label, as the study defines it: newly diagnosed GD, antithyroid drugs for less than 3 months. RNA was extracted from PBMCs in TRIzol for both TCR sequencing and RNA sequencing. Graves' disease was diagnosed according to American Thyroid Association guidelines. Patients were recruited from an endocrinology department in Xi'an, China. Each patient gave roughly 10 milliliters of peripheral blood, collected in an EDTA anticoagulant tube. Ficoll Paque Plus density gradient separation was used to isolate PBMCs, and no further T cell sorting was performed. RNA quality was checked with an Agilent 2100 Bioanalyzer and agarose gel, and concentration with a NanoDrop 2000. The germline V gene (reference sequence) specifies MNHEY as CDR1 and SMNVEV as CDR2. The CDR3 starts with the cysteine, ends with the phenylalanine, and has 14 residues. The retained sequence is limited to the CDR3, 42 bases, with the frame set at the first base. V is clipped by 2 bases and J by 0 bases, and the sequence between their germline boundaries is 8 bases long.

Library generation was performed with multiplex PCR. TCRdb names Illumina HiSeq 4000 as the instrument used. CDR3 regions were amplified by Arm-PCR with iRepertoire HTBI primers to construct TCR beta libraries. Gel purification was performed on PCR products prior to sequencing. On the study's bioinformatics: Gene usage analysis of CDR3 amino acid clonotypes relied on the 60 to 65 TRBV and 14 TRBJ segments identified across samples. Filtered high-quality paired reads were merged into contigs using COPE and FqMerger. Contigs were aligned with BLAST to IMGT TRBV, TRBD and TRBJ reference genes, and CDR3 was defined per IMGT. Clonotypes above 0.1% frequency were classified as highly expanded clones. Shannon entropy was used to measure repertoire diversity, and the Gini coefficient was used to measure V-J evenness. Public clonotypes were defined as clonotypes shared by more than one individual. TCRdb trimmed the raw reads at Q25, called clones with MiXCR and kept productive beta chains. All rows with the same CDR3 protein become a single entry with the most common DNA and genes. TCRdb assigned the V and J calls; the authors' analysis was not used. This sample comprises over 350,000 distinct CDR3 sequences, 14% to 15% of them detected only once. The ten largest clones capture over 7.5% of the sample.

The same sample was also studied in work on T cells in Graves' hyperthyroidism and ophthalmopathy. As described in the second report: Stable Graves' hyperthyroidism was defined as no progression to ophthalmopathy during 18 months of follow-up. Hyperthyroidism patients were newly diagnosed, had a disease duration of under 2 months, and were aged 18 to 65 years. Exclusion was applied to patients with uncontrolled infections, other autoimmune diseases, pregnancy or lactation. Diagnoses were based on clinical symptoms, serum thyroxine and TRAb, thyroid ultrasound and orbital computed tomography. The TCR CDR3 was subjected to a first round of RT-PCR using the HTBI primer set and the Qiagen OneStep RT-PCR kit. Most expanded thyroid clonotypes (frequency above 0.001) were also detected in blood, a finding suggesting that blood repertoires may reflect thyroid immune responses. In cross-validation, a model built on a 13 V-J signature told ophthalmopathy apart from stable hyperthyroidism with under 90% sensitivity and about 81% specificity, and in testing the same model reached 80%/75%. In validation, the model predicted progression to ophthalmopathy with around 71% sensitivity and less than 80% specificity, a median of around 6.6 months before onset. A discovery cohort of about a hundred patients, roughly 40 with Graves' ophthalmopathy and 57 with stable Graves' hyperthyroidism, was used to find distinguishing TCR V-J signatures. Whether ophthalmopathy could be predicted prospectively was tested in an independent validation cohort made up of roughly 19 hyperthyroidism patients plus 17 patients who later progressed to ophthalmopathy. The approximately 97 discovery patients were randomly divided into training and test sets at a 7:3 ratio. The study also compared thyroid tissue and blood T-cell repertoires from five or six Graves' hyperthyroidism patients. After blood sampling, hyperthyroidism patients were treated with methimazole at a starting dose of 30 mg daily, and ophthalmopathy patients were treated with high-dose intravenous methylprednisolone. A second multiplex PCR round built the libraries, followed by size selection and purification. Libraries were sequenced paired-end with 100 bp reads on an Illumina HiSeq2000. SOAPnuke was used to process the raw data, with reads discarded if the reads contained adapters or uncalled bases, had a mean Phred below 15, or lacked an exact constant-primer or identifier match. COPE v1.2.5 was used to merge high-quality paired reads, and clonotypes were defined as unique nucleotide sequences. Clonotypes were aligned to IMGT TRBV, TRBD and TRBJ reference segments using MiTCR v1.1. Only V-J combinations with frequency above 0.0001, covering approximately 99% of repertoires, were analysed. The TCS score was defined as the ratio of F50 (clonal expansion) to E x V (chaos), calculated using BLOSUM62-based TCRdist between CDR3 peptides within each V-J. Welch's t-statistics and random forest reduced just over 500 V-J features to roughly 13, which were used in a naive Bayes classifier (R e1071). Sample size was not statistically predetermined, and investigators were not blinded to group allocation. The paper reports TCR Vbeta CDR3 sequencing of roughly 140 peripheral blood samples: around 45 ophthalmopathy, fewer than 80 hyperthyroidism and around 17 progressor patients.

The starting material was peripheral blood mononuclear cells (PBMCs), obtained at new diagnosis, from a patient treated with antithyroid drugs. The receptor chain draws on TRBV27 and TRBJ2-7; perhaps TRBD1 is the D gene, with 5 bases matching. This TCR derives from a woman in her thirties or forties with Graves disease. Donor details come from another sample of the same person, matched by shared clones. The CDR3 corresponds to CASSLARASYEQYF. The DNA reads as follows: TGTGCCAGCAGTTTAGCCAGGGCCTCCTACGAGCAGTACTTC.